A selection of T cell receptor beta chains follows, all from one sample in a study. TCRdb redid the calling of the RT-PCR reads with MiXCR, one entry per CDR3 protein. Of about 700,000 distinct CDR3 sequences in the sample, around 14% were seen once. Sequencing was performed on memory CD4+ T cells from blood. These TCRs come from a female donor in good health, serving as a healthy control. Both conserved end residues are part of each CDR3. A D gene is named only where the DNA matches it firmly. Rows may omit the clone size; those that give it use once, few, many or a size class.

clone_size | j_call | v_call | d_call | cdr3_nt | cdr3_aa
few | TRBJ2-3 | TRBV5-4 | TRBD2 | TGTGCCAGCAGCGCCGGACTAGCGGGGGCCACAGATACGCAGTATTTT | CASSAGLAGATDTQYF
many | TRBJ1-5 | TRBV29-1 | - | TGCAGCGTTGAAGATCAGCCTAATCAGCCCCAGCATTTT | CSVEDQPNQPQHF
few | TRBJ1-2 | TRBV25-1 | - | TGTGCCAGCAGCAACCCGGGACGAAAGAAGGAGGCCTACACCTTC | CASSNPGRKKEAYTF
few | TRBJ1-2 | TRBV11-2 | - | TGTGCCAGCAGCTTAGAGGGCAGGGTAGGCTATGGCTACACCTTC | CASSLEGRVGYGYTF
- | TRBJ1-5 | TRBV5-6 | - | TGTGCCAGCAGCCATCGACAGGTAAATCAGCCCCAGCATTTT | CASSHRQVNQPQHF
many | TRBJ1-1 | TRBV4-3 | - | TGCGCCAGCAGCCAAGTACGGGCCACGAACACTGAAGCTTTCTTT | CASSQVRATNTEAFF
many | TRBJ2-1 | TRBV5-1 | TRBD1 | TGCGCCAGCAGCCTGGGGACAGCGAATGAGCAGTTCTTC | CASSLGTANEQFF
many | TRBJ1-1 | TRBV6-2/TRBV6-3 | - | TGTGCCAGCATCCCGCCCGGGACGGGGAACACTGAAGCTTTCTTT | CASIPPGTGNTEAFF
- | TRBJ2-3 | TRBV12-3/TRBV12-4 | - | TGTGCCAGCAGTTTTGTGCTGAAAGGGACAGATACGCAGTATTTT | CASSFVLKGTDTQYF
- | TRBJ1-4 | TRBV18 | - | TGTGCCAGCTCATGCGCAGGGGACGGTGAAAAACTGTTTTTT | CASSCAGDGEKLFF
few | TRBJ1-1 | TRBV3-1 | - | TGTGCCAGCAGCCAAGAAGGGACATTTGAAGCTTTCTTT | CASSQEGTFEAFF
- | TRBJ2-3 | TRBV5-1 | - | TGCGCCAGCAGCTTGGACGGGGTGGGCTGGGATACGCAGTATTTT | CASSLDGVGWDTQYF
few | TRBJ1-1 | TRBV20-1 | TRBD1 | TGCAGTGCGACCGGGACAGGGGACACTGAAGCTTTCTTT | CSATGTGDTEAFF
- | TRBJ2-3 | TRBV6-2/TRBV6-3 | TRBD1 | TGTGCCAGTGTCGACAGGGGAGGCGGGTATACGCAGTATTTT | CASVDRGGGYTQYF
few | TRBJ2-3 | TRBV28 | - | TGTGCCAGCAGTTTAGTGTTTCAGGGTTCCGCAGATACGCAGTATTTT | CASSLVFQGSADTQYF
many | TRBJ2-7 | TRBV20-1 | - | TGCAGTGCTCCCGACAGCGTCGGCTCCTACGAGCAGTACTTC | CSAPDSVGSYEQYF
many | TRBJ1-5 | TRBV20-1 | - | TGCAGTGCTAGATTCATCAATCAGCCCCAGCATTTT | CSARFINQPQHF
- | TRBJ2-1 | TRBV20-1 | TRBD2 | TGCAGTGCTAGAATTCTAGCGGGAGCCCGACCCAATGAGCAGTTCTTC | CSARILAGARPNEQFF
- | TRBJ1-3 | TRBV5-6 | TRBD1 | TGTGCCAGCAGCTGGGACAGGAACTCTGGAAACACCATATATTTT | CASSWDRNSGNTIYF
- | TRBJ1-2 | TRBV7-2 | TRBD1 | TGTGCCAGCAGCTTACTTGACAGGGGGCTTGGCTACACCTTC | CASSLLDRGLGYTF
- | TRBJ1-2 | TRBV30 | TRBD1 | TGTGCCACAGGGGGCGGCTATGCCTACACCTTC | CATGGGYAYTF
few | TRBJ2-3 | TRBV28 | - | TGTGCCAGCAGTTTAGCGACAGGATCTAGCACAGATACGCAGTATTTT | CASSLATGSSTDTQYF
few | TRBJ1-2 | TRBV5-1 | TRBD1 | TGCGCCAGCAGCGCATCGGGGACAGGGGGTGACGGCTACACCTTC | CASSASGTGGDGYTF
many | TRBJ2-7 | TRBV20-1 | - | TGCAGTTGTCTTAGCTCTTACAGCTCCTACGAGCAGTACTTC | CSCLSSYSSYEQYF
- | TRBJ2-3 | TRBV5-1 | TRBD2 | TGCGCCAGCAGCATAGCGGGGGAGAGCACAGATACGCAGTATTTT | CASSIAGESTDTQYF
- | TRBJ2-5 | TRBV3-1 | TRBD2 | TGTGCCAGCAGCCTACCCTCCGGGGGGGAGACCCAGTACTTC | CASSLPSGGETQYF
- | TRBJ2-3 | TRBV6-1 | - | TGTGCCAGCAGCATCGTAGATACGCAGTATTTT | CASSIVDTQYF
few | TRBJ1-2 | TRBV27 | TRBD1 | TGTGCCAGCAGCTCCTCCTTAGGACAGGGGGTTAACTACACCTTC | CASSSSLGQGVNYTF
- | TRBJ1-1 | TRBV29-1 | - | TGCAGCGGTGTCCAGTGGCGGGAAGCTTTCTTT | CSGVQWREAFF
- | TRBJ2-5 | TRBV5-1 | TRBD2 | TGCGCCAGCAGAACCGCGGGAGATGACGAGACCCAGTACTTC | CASRTAGDDETQYF
- | TRBJ1-5 | TRBV5-1 | - | TGCGCCAGCAGCTTGGACGGGGGATGGCGTCAGCCCCAGCATTTT | CASSLDGGWRQPQHF
many | TRBJ2-3 | TRBV6-1 | - | TGTGCCAGCAGCACAGGGACCGGCACAGATACGCAGTATTTT | CASSTGTGTDTQYF
- | TRBJ1-5 | TRBV28 | - | TGTGCCAGCGCCCGCGCCCCCGGGAGGGGTCAGCCCCAGCATTTT | CASARAPGRGQPQHF